Below, 15 T cell receptor beta chains from the same sample are listed, as sequenced in a study of shared clonotypes between healthy human individuals. The table came from immunoSEQ multiplex PCR; TCRdb's copy has only in-frame clones and leaves some out. The sample records millions of clones, around 95% being singletons. The sequenced sample was naive CD4+ T cells sorted from blood. Sample subset: CD45RA+ positively selected. The receptors originated from a man younger than 35 in good health.

This clone was seen only once. Here the CDR3 DNA reads TGTGCCATCAGCCTAGACAGGCCAAGCGAGCAGTTCTTC. Amino acid sequence: CAISLDRPSEQFF. The chain uses TRBV10-3 and TRBJ2-1; maybe TRBD1 (6 bases). The V and J ends lost 6 bases and 10 bases respectively, with 16 bases between them. The CDR3 runs to 13 residues. CDR1 and CDR2 (germline): ENHRY, SYGVKD.

The chain joins TRBV28 to TRBJ1-3; D remains ambiguous. CDR3 length equals 12 residues. Germline-derived CDR1 and CDR2 are MDHEN and SYDVKM. V was cut by 8 bases and J by 8 bases, with 13 bases left in between. The CDR3 loop reads CASSQIKDTIYF. The CDR3 nucleotides are TGTGCCAGCTCCCAGATAAAAGACACCATATATTTT. Based on the CDR3 plus reference TRBV28 and TRBJ1-3, the full variable domain is DVKVTQSSRYLVKRTGEKVFLECVQDMDHENMFWYRQDPGLGLRLIYFSYDVKMKEKGDIPEGYSVSREKKERFSLILESASTNQTSMYLCASSQIKDTIYFGEGSWLTVV.

A word on this clone: Other DNA sequences in this sample translate to the same CDR3. The chain joins TRBV30 to TRBJ2-7; D not resolved. The germline V gene has CDR1 GTSNPN and CDR2 SVGIG (reference sequence). This CDR3 spans 12 amino acids. V was trimmed by 3 bases and J by 4 bases, leaving 10 bases between them. CDR3 residues: CAWSTDRYEQYF. The CDR3 nucleotides read TGTGCCTGGAGCACTGACCGTTACGAGCAGTACTTC.

This chain uses TRBV5-1 with TRBJ1-6; maybe TRBD1 (5 bases). In germline, CDR1 is SGHRS, CDR2 YFSETQ. There are 14 residues in the CDR3. V was cut by 4 bases and J by 2 bases, with 7 bases left in between. CDR3 in amino acids: CASSGGAYNSPLHF. The CDR3 nucleotides read TGCGCCAGCAGCGGAGGGGCCTATAATTCACCCCTCCACTTT.

The gene calls are TRBV30 and TRBJ2-1; D call uncertain. Trimming took off 0 bases at V and 5 bases at J, with 11 bases between the two ends. Germline V CDR1 and CDR2: GTSNPN, SVGIG (reference sequence). CDR3 length equals 14 residues. In DNA form, the CDR3 reads TGTGCCTGGAGTGTACGACTTGACAACAATGAGCAGTTCTTC. Translated, it gives CAWSVRLDNNEQFF.

This clone was detected once. The V and J genes are TRBV5-6 and TRBJ2-5; D remains ambiguous. Trimming pared 0 bases from V and 5 bases from J, leaving 11 bases between. The CDR3 has 14 amino acids. Germline V CDR1 and CDR2: SGHDT, YYEEEE. CDR3 in amino acids: CASSLDLGLETQYF. CDR3 DNA sequence: TGTGCCAGCAGCTTGGATCTGGGGTTGGAGACCCAGTACTTC.

This chain connects TRBV29-1 to TRBJ1-2; D is unresolved. The ends were cut back, 4 bases at V and 4 bases at J, with 7 bases in the middle. The germline CDR1 and CDR2 sequences are SQVTM and ANQGSEA. The CDR3 contains 11 residues. CDR3 region: CSVVRVYGYTF. As DNA, the CDR3 is TGCAGCGTTGTCCGGGTCTATGGCTACACCTTC.

The J gene is TRBJ1-5, the V gene TRBV28; no clear D. In germline, CDR1 is MDHEN, CDR2 SYDVKM. The CDR3 runs 14 residues. Trimming cost V 7 bases and J 3 bases, with 13 bases left between them. The CDR3 loop reads CASTRQELNQPQHF. CDR3 coding DNA: TGTGCCAGCACAAGGCAGGAGCTCAATCAGCCCCAGCATTTT.

This chain links TRBV14 with TRBJ2-7, with no clear D. V was cut by 3 bases and J by 6 bases, with 9 bases left in between. CDR3 length equals 12 residues. Germline values: CDR1 SGHDN, CDR2 FVKESK. The CDR3 DNA reads TGTGCCAGCAGCCAGCAGAATATCGAGCAGTACTTC. It is translated as CASSQQNIEQYF.

The rearrangement links TRBV6-1 to TRBJ1-6, with D possibly being TRBD1 (6 bases). V dropped 4 bases and J dropped 8 bases, with 15 bases sitting between them. Germline V gives CDR1 MNHNS, CDR2 SASEGT. This CDR3 spans 15 amino acids. CDR3 residues: CASSGRQERDSPLHF. DNA of the CDR3: TGTGCCAGCAGTGGGAGACAGGAAAGGGATTCACCCCTCCACTTT.

V usage is TRBV5-1 and J usage is TRBJ2-5; D is perhaps TRBD1 (5 bases). V lost 3 bases and J 4 bases, leaving 13 bases between the germline ends. CDR1 is SGHRS, CDR2 YFSETQ, per germline. This CDR3 has 14 residues. The CDR3 nucleotides read TGCGCCAGCAGCTCCAGGGAATTGGGAGAGACCCAGTACTTC. This translates into CASSSRELGETQYF.

About this clone itself: The junction departs from the called germline gene at one end, perhaps through a read error. This chain links TRBV28 with TRBJ1-4; no firm D call. This CDR3 region has 12 residues. Germline values: CDR1 MDHEN, CDR2 SYDVKM. The CDR3 here is CASSLSKGLLFF. For the CDR3, the DNA is TGTGCCAGCAGCTTATCGAAGGGTTTGCTGTTTTTT.

V usage is TRBV6-1 and J usage is TRBJ1-3; possible D gene TRBD1, 5 bases. V was trimmed by 7 bases and J by 4 bases, leaving 14 bases between them. Germline V gene data show CDR1 as MNHNS and CDR2 as SASEGT. The CDR3 contains 14 residues. The chain's CDR3 is CASMGPQNGNTIYF. The DNA for the CDR3 is TGTGCCAGCATGGGGCCACAGAACGGAAACACCATATATTTT.

The J gene is TRBJ1-2, the V gene TRBV28, with D maybe TRBD1 (5 bases). Germline loops: CDR1 MDHEN, CDR2 SYDVKM. The CDR3 sequence is 14 residues long. The V end lost 5 bases, the J end lost 8 bases, and 18 bases lay between the germline ends. The CDR3: CASSKQVVVGGYTF. In DNA, the CDR3 is TGTGCCAGCAGTAAACAGGTAGTAGTGGGAGGCTACACCTTC.

The chain is built from TRBV7-2 and TRBJ1-5; D unclear. Trimming shortened V by 1 base and J by 5 bases, and 6 bases separated the two germline ends. This CDR3 has 13 residues. Per the germline V gene, CDR1 is SGHTA and CDR2 is FQGNSA. CDR3 loop: CASSLDPHQPQHF. As DNA, the CDR3 is TGTGCCAGCAGCTTAGATCCCCATCAGCCCCAGCATTTT.